This T cell receptor beta chain was recorded in a study of human T cells and chemical hapten exposure. Study-level background: Per-sample TCR yields varied mainly from small pooled library volume differences.

This clonotype has ten or more counts. The antigen is unknown. Findings of the study overall: There was no change with DPC sensitization in TCRs above 1 in 1000 frequency.

The study's library attached unique molecular identifiers to single cDNA molecules. Per the original methods: The median was about 96,000 TCRs per sample, ranging about 20,000 to 690,600. TCRdb called the 5' RACE reads again in MiXCR, with one record for every CDR3 protein. What appears here as the V and J calls and clone size reflects TCRdb's work, not the paper's. The table records around 140,000 distinct CDR3 sequences, roughly 4% of them present only once. Unfractionated whole blood yielded total RNA. This TCR came from a female donor in good health.

The CDR3 sequence: CASSLTGLAYNSPLHF. For the CDR3, the DNA is TGTGCCAGCAGCTTAACAGGGTTGGCCTATAATTCACCCCTCCACTTT. The chain links TRBV3-1 to TRBJ1-6; D is perhaps TRBD1 (6 bases). V lost 5 bases to trimming and J lost 2 bases, with 13 bases between them. There are 16 residues in the CDR3. In germline, CDR1 is LGHDT, CDR2 YNNKEL (reference sequence). The variable domain in full, completed from reference TRBV3-1 and TRBJ1-6, reads DTAVSQTPKYLVTQMGNDKSIKCEQNLGHDTMYWYKQDSKKFLKIMFSYNNKELIINETVPNRFSPKSPDKAHLNLHINSLELGDSAVYFCASSLTGLAYNSPLHFGNGTRLTVT.